This T cell receptor beta chain is drawn from a study of cytomegalovirus exposure and HLA in healthy donors. With 60 Vbeta and 13 Jbeta primers, the PCR was carried out. Profiling relied on immunoSEQ multiplex PCR, and the TCRdb table lists in-frame clones only, not all of them. The profile shows 65,000 to 85,000 clones, about four fifths of them singletons. This clone was found once. Its antigen is unidentified. The V segment lost 5 bases and the J segment 7 bases; nucleotides outside the gene matches: 7. CDR1 and CDR2 (germline): SGHRS, YFSETQ. The CDR3 covers 13 residues. Study-wide results and limits: The study recorded 150 to 200 TCR beta chains that were cytomegalovirus-associated. CMV serostatus was the only recorded immune exposure for donors.

The rearrangement joins TRBV5-1 to TRBJ2-5, with TRBD2 matching 8 bases. This receptor was identified in a male donor in good health and CMV-seropositive. The material sequenced was PBMCs. CDR3 residues: CASSRGGEGTQYF. In nucleotides, the CDR3 is TGCGCCAGCAGTCGGGGGGGAGAAGGGACCCAGTACTTC.